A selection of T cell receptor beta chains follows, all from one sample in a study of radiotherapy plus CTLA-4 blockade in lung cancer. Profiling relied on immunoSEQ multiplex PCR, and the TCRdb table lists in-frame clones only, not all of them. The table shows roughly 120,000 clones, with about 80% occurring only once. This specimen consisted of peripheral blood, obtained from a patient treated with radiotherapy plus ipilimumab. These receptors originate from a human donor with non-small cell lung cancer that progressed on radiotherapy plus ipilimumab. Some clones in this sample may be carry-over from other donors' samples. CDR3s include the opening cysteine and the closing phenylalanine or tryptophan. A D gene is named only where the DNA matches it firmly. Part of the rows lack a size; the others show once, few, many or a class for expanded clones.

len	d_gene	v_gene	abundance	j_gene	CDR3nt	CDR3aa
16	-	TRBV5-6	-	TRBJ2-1	TGTGCCAGCAGCTGGGAACAGGGGGGGGCCGGTAATGAGCAGTTCTTC	CASSWEQGGAGNEQFF
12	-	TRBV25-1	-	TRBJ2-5	TGTGCCAGCAGGGGGGACCAAGAGACCCAGTACTTC	CASRGDQETQYF
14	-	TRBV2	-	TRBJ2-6	TGTGCCAGCAGGGTCGTCTCTGGGGCCAACGTCCTGACTTTC	CASRVVSGANVLTF
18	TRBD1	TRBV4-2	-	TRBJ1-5	TGTGCCAGCAGCCCGTTGGGGACAGGTCAGGAACGGAATCAGCCCCAGCATTTT	CASSPLGTGQERNQPQHF
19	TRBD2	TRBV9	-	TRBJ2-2	TGTGCCAGCAGCCCCAGGGGTAGCGGGGGGGCGAAATTCACCGGGGAGCTGTTTTTT	CASSPRGSGGAKFTGELFF
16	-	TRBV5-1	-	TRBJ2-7	TGCGCCAGCCGACTGGGGCCTCTGAACAACTCCTACGAGCAGTACTTC	CASRLGPLNNSYEQYF
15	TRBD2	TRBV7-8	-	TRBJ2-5	TGTGCCAGCAGCTTAGCGCGGGGGGGGGAGGAGACCCAGTACTTC	CASSLARGGEETQYF
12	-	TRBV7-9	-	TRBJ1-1	TGTGCCAGCAGCTCTTGGACAGACGGGGCTTTCTTT	CASSSWTDGAFF
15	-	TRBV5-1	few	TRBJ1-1	TGCGCCAGCAGCTTTGTGGGGGCTAGGAACACTGAAGCTTTCTTT	CASSFVGARNTEAFF
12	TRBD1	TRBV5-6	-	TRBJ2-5	TGTGCCAGCAGGGGACAGGGAAAGACCCAGTACTTC	CASRGQGKTQYF
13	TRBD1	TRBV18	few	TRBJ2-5	TGTGCCAGCTCACCCGGACAGGGGGAGACCCAGTACTTC	CASSPGQGETQYF
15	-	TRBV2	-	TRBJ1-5	TGTGCCAGCAGTGAATCAGGGGTGAACTTTCAGCCCCAGCATTTT	CASSESGVNFQPQHF
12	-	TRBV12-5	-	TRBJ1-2	TGTGCTAGTGGTTTACTTCCCGGGAACTACACCTTC	CASGLLPGNYTF
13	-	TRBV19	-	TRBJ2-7	TGTGCCAGTAGTATAGACTTGCCCTACGAGCAGTACTTC	CASSIDLPYEQYF
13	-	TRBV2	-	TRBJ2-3	TGTGCCAGCAGCAGCTCAAACACAGATACGCAGTATTTT	CASSSSNTDTQYF
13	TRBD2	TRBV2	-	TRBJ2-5	TGTGCCAGCAGAATGACTAGCGGAGAGACCCAGTACTTC	CASRMTSGETQYF
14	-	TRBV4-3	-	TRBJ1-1	TGCGCCAGCAGCCCAGTCCTGAGGAACACTGAAGCTTTCTTT	CASSPVLRNTEAFF
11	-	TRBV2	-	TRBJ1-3	TGTGCCAGCATATATGCAAACACCATATATTTT	CASIYANTIYF
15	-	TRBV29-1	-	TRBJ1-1	TGCAGCGTTGAACGGTGGGGGGGGCGGACCTCGGAAGCTTTCTTT	CSVERWGGRTSEAFF
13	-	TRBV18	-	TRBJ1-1	TGTGCCAGCTCACCGGGACCGGACACTGAAGCTTTCTTT	CASSPGPDTEAFF
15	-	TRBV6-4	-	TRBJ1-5	TGTGCCAGCAGTGGGTCAGACTATAGCAATCAGCCCCAGCATTTT	CASSGSDYSNQPQHF
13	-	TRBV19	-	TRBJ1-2	TGTGCCAGTAGTATTCGCGTTCCTGATGGCTACACCTTC	CASSIRVPDGYTF
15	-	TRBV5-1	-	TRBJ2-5	TGCGCCAGCAGCCCGTACGGGACAAAACAAGAGACCCAGTACTTC	CASSPYGTKQETQYF
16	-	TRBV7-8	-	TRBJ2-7	TGTGCCAGCAGCCCCCCGTCGTTTGGGGTTGACTACGAGCAGTACTTC	CASSPPSFGVDYEQYF
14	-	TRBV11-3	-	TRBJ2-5	TGTGCCAGCAGCTTAGCATCAGGGTCCGAGACCCAGTACTTC	CASSLASGSETQYF
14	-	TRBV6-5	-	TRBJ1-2	TGTGCCAGCAGTTATGGGGAGTTGGACTATGGCTACACCTTC	CASSYGELDYGYTF
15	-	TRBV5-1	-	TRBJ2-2	TGCGCCAGCAAATTAGGGGCCTTGAACACCGGGGAGCTGTTTTTT	CASKLGALNTGELFF
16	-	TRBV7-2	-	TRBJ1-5	TGTGCCAGCAGCCGGAATTCGGTAGCGGGGGATCAGCCCCAGCATTTT	CASSRNSVAGDQPQHF
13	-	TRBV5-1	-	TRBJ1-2	TGCGCCAGCAGCTTGGCTGGAGGGGCTGGCTACACCTTC	CASSLAGGAGYTF
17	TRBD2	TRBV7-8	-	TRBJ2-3	TGTGCCAGCAGCTTAAAACTAGCGGGGGGCCCGTATGATACGCAGTATTTT	CASSLKLAGGPYDTQYF
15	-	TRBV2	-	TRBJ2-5	TGTGCCAGCATCCGACTGGGGAGTACACAAGAGACCCAGTACTTC	CASIRLGSTQETQYF
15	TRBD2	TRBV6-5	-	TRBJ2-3	TGTGCCAGCAGTTTACTAGCGGGGGGGCGAGATACGCAGTATTTT	CASSLLAGGRDTQYF
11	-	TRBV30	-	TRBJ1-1	TGTGCCTGGAGTGTCAGTACTGAAGCTTTCTTT	CAWSVSTEAFF
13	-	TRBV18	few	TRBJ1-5	TGTGCCAGCTCACCAATCAGGAATCAGCCCCAGCATTTT	CASSPIRNQPQHF
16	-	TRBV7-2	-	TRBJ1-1	TGTGCCAGCAGCCCCCTTATGGGGGGCCGGGATACTGAAGCTTTCTTT	CASSPLMGGRDTEAFF
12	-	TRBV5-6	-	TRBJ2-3	TGTGCCAGCAGCTTGGCGACAGATACGCAGTATTTT	CASSLATDTQYF